This TCR beta chain was profiled in a study of T-cell memory formation after mild COVID-19. This clonotype turned up a few times. MiXCR, run by TCRdb on the 5' RACE reads, gives a single entry per CDR3 protein. The table includes under 300,000 distinct CDR3 sequences, roughly 10% detected once. Material for sequencing was PBMCs or a T cell subset sorted from them (not recorded which). The TCR sequence derives from a man in his late teens or twenties who had mild COVID-19 (a few samples of this study predate the infection). Cell type and time point are not known.

This CDR3 reads CASSPHSGRDEQYF. The CDR3 coding sequence is TGTGCCAGCAGCCCCCACTCGGGCAGGGACGAGCAGTACTTC. This chain connects TRBV7-8 to TRBJ2-7; D may be TRBD1 (5 bases). The V gene's germline CDR1 is SGHVS and CDR2 FQNEAQ. Trimming stripped 5 bases from V and 5 bases from J, with 16 bases between. The CDR3 is 14 residues long.